The clone carrying this TCR beta chain was found many times. The data originate from a study of T cells in Graves' hyperthyroidism and ophthalmopathy. Study in general: Pretreatment peripheral blood was obtained at initial diagnosis.

TCR beta CDR3 sequences were amplified from RNA transcripts. The HTBI primer set served for first-round RT-PCR of the TCR CDR3. MiXCR, applied by TCRdb to the multiplex PCR reads, yields one record per CDR3 protein. The table shows some 350,000 distinct CDR3 sequences, with about 18% occurring only once. The CDR3 sequence is 16 residues long. V gave up 6 bases and J gave up 2 bases; unmatched junction bases: 12. Germline V gene lookup returns CDR1 MNHEY and CDR2 SVGAGI. The TCR originated in a young woman with Graves' hyperthyroidism. The sequencing sample was made of blood. The chain carries TRBV6-5 and TRBJ1-1; 7 positions match TRBD1. As DNA, the CDR3 is TGTGCCAGCAGGTGGCAGGGGGGTTTTGGTAACACTGAAGCTTTCTTT. Translating gives CASRWQGGFGNTEAFF.